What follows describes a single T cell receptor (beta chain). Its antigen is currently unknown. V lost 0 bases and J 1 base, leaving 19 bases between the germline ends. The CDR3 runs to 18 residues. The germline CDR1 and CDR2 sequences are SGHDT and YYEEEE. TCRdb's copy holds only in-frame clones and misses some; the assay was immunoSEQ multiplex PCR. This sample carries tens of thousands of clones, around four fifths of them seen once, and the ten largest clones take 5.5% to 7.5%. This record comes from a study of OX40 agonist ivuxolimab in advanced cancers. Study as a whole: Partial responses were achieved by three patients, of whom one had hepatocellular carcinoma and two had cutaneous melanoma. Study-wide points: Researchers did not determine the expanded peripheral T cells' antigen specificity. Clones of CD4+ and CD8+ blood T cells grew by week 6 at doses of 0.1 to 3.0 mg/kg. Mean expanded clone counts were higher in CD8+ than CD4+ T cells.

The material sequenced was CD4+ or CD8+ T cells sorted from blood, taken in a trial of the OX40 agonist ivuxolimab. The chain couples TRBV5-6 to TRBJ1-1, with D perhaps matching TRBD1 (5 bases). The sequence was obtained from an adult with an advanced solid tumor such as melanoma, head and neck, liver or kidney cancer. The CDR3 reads CASSLEGRKGTKNTEAFF. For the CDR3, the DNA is TGTGCCAGCAGCTTGGAGGGACGCAAAGGGACGAAGAACACTGAAGCTTTCTTT.